This T cell receptor beta chain was sequenced in a study of lung T cells in sarcoidosis with Löfgren's syndrome. Study-level findings and limits: Multiple Löfgren's syndrome patients reportedly shared TRAV12-1 and TRBV2 CDR3 motifs. TRBV2 was the preferred pairing partner of TRAV12-1, with similar CDR3s.

TCRdb called the reads again in MiXCR, with one record for every CDR3 protein. The sample carries about 2,000 distinct CDR3 sequences, around 27% recorded once. Trimming took off 1 base at V and 7 bases at J, with 14 bases between the two ends. The CDR3 has 15 amino acids. Germline-derived CDR1 and CDR2 are LGHDT and YNNKEL (reference sequence). This clonotype is medium-sized by share. Its antigen is unidentified. The rearrangement uses TRBV3-1 and TRBJ2-1; D is possibly TRBD1 or TRBD2 (5 bases each). The TCR originated in a human donor with sarcoidosis (Löfgren's syndrome or another form), or a control subject (not recorded which). The sample consisted of CD4+ T cells from bronchoalveolar lavage. The CDR3 sequence: CASSQGRARGNEQFF. Here the CDR3 DNA reads TGTGCCAGCAGCCAAGGACGGGCGAGGGGAAATGAGCAGTTCTTC.